The 28 T cell receptor beta chains below come from one sample, sequenced in a study of tumor and adjacent non-tumor tissue in lung cancer. TCRbeta libraries were built with three rounds of nested PCR, modified from ARM-PCR. Via MiXCR, TCRdb re-called the multiplex PCR reads, giving one row per CDR3 protein. The sample has 60,000 to 85,000 distinct CDR3 sequences; roughly 80% are singletons. No cell sorting was done before RNA was extracted from the tissue. Material for sequencing was lung tumor tissue. These receptor sequences come from a woman between 45 and 60 years old with non-small cell lung cancer.

Comment on this clonotype: The junction departs from the called germline gene at one end, perhaps through a read error. J is TRBJ2-1 and V is TRBV29-1, with D perhaps assigned TRBD1 or TRBD2 (5 bases each). The CDR3 has 9 residues. Germline loops: CDR1 SQVTM, CDR2 ANQGSEA. CDR3 nucleotide sequence: TGCAGTGGGGTAGGGCCGGGGCTCTTC. Amino acids: CSGVGPGLF.

This rearrangement joins TRBV20-1 to TRBJ2-1, with 10 bases matching TRBD1. Germline assignment: CDR1 DFQATT and CDR2 SNEGSKA (reference sequence). The V segment lost 8 bases and the J segment 9 bases; nucleotides outside the gene matches: 10. This CDR3 is 13 amino acids long. CDR3 loop: CSTPRDRGVEQFF. CDR3 bases: TGCAGTACTCCCCGGGACAGGGGTGTTGAGCAGTTCTTC.

On this clonotype: This CDR3 fails to terminate in the conserved phenylalanine or tryptophan, so it likely reflects a read error. The chain links TRBV6-2 or TRBV6-3 to TRBJ2-1; the match to TRBD1 covers 8 bases. The CDR3 sequence is 15 residues long. Looked up from germline, CDR1 is MNHEY and CDR2 is SVGEGT. In DNA, the CDR3 is TGTGCCAGCAGTATTTCAGGGGGCTACTACAATGAACAGTTCCTC. The encoded protein is CASSISGGYYNEQFL.

This clonotype has just one count. Its ends do not fully match the called genes, so a read error is possible. The chain carries TRBV29-1 and TRBJ2-7; a weak D match, TRBD2 (6 bases). Per the germline V gene, CDR1 is SQVTM and CDR2 is ANQGSEA. The CDR3 loop spans 14 amino acids. CDR3 in amino acids: CCVEAGRESYEQYF. CDR3 DNA: TGCTGCGTTGAAGCGGGCAGGGAAAGCTACGAGCAGTACTTC.

This clonotype was detected only once. The junction departs from germline at one end; a sequencing error may be responsible. V is TRBV11-2 and J is TRBJ2-7; 8 bases align to TRBD2. The CDR3 has 16 amino acids. Per germline, CDR1 SGHAT and CDR2 FQNNGV. CDR3 residues: CASRLRELAVSDVQYF. CDR3 nucleotide sequence: TGTGCGAGCAGGCTAAGAGAACTAGCGGTCTCGGACGTGCAGTACTTC.

This clonotype was counted only a few times. The chain carries TRBV11-2 and TRBJ2-7; D tentatively reads TRBD1 or TRBD2 (5 bases each). This CDR3 is 13 amino acids long. Germline V gene lookup returns CDR1 SGHAT and CDR2 FQNNGV. The V and J ends lost 8 bases and 2 bases respectively, with 13 bases between them. CDR3 protein: CASWGRGTYEQYF. DNA of the CDR3: TGTGCCAGCTGGGGCCGGGGAACCTACGAGCAGTACTTC.

Of note for this clonotype: The junction departs from germline at one end; a sequencing error may be responsible. V gene TRBV6-2 or TRBV6-3 combines with J gene TRBJ2-6, with 7 bases fitting TRBD1. CDR1 and CDR2 from the germline V gene are MNHEY and SVGEGT. This CDR3 comprises 15 residues. The CDR3: CASSSTRKGAKVLTF. Written as DNA, the CDR3 is TGTGCCAGTAGTTCTACCCGAAAGGGGGCCAAGGTCCTGACTTTC.

Worth noting for this clonotype: Because it lacks the conserved phenylalanine or tryptophan at the end, this CDR3 is likely a read error. The rearrangement joins TRBV29-1 to TRBJ2-1; the D gene is possibly TRBD2 (6 bases). CDR1 is SQVTM, CDR2 ANQGSEA, per germline. This CDR3 spans 12 amino acids. CDR3 coding DNA: TGTAGCGGATGGACTAACGGGACTGAGCAGTTCTTA. Translated, it gives CSGWTNGTEQFL.

As concerns this clonotype: The junction differs from germline at one of its ends, possibly a read error. CDR3 DNA sequence: TGCAGTTCTAGAGCCCCTACAGGGTTCGGCAATGAGCCTCAGCATTTT. This encodes CSSRAPTGFGNEPQHF. This chain links TRBV20-1 with TRBJ1-5; tentative D call: TRBD1 (6 bases). The CDR3 consists of 16 residues. Per germline, CDR1 DFQATT and CDR2 SNEGSKA (reference sequence).

On this clonotype itself: Relative to the germline gene, one junction end is altered; a read error may explain this. The rearrangement uses TRBV11-2 and TRBJ2-7; 9 nucleotides line up with TRBD2. The assigned J gene may be wrong: the sequence end matches TRBJ2-1 better. The CDR3 length is 14 residues. Germline V CDR1 and CDR2: SGHAT, FQNNGV. The CDR3 coding sequence is TGTGCCAGCTGCTTAGTGGGCGGGGGGGACGAGCAGTTCTTC. Its protein product is CASCLVGGGDEQFF.

The chain carries TRBV4-1 and TRBJ2-3, with D hard to call. This CDR3 region has 14 residues. Germline V CDR1 and CDR2: MGHRA, YSYEKL. V was cut by 4 bases and J by 3 bases, with 11 bases left in between. Here the CDR3 DNA reads TGCGCCAGCAGCCGAGCCGGGCGGACAGATACGCAGTATTTT. Translating it yields CASSRAGRTDTQYF.

This clonotype was seen only once. Compared with germline, one end of the junction differs, possibly owing to a read error. The rearrangement uses TRBV20-1 and TRBJ1-6; D might be TRBD1 (6 bases). The CDR3 covers 15 residues. Per the germline V gene, CDR1 is DFQATT and CDR2 is SNEGSKA (reference sequence). The CDR3 spells CSTSFNRDIFSPLHF. CDR3 DNA sequence: TGCAGTACTAGTTTTAACCGGGACATCTTTTCACCCCTCCACTTT.

With respect to this clonotype: One end of the junction fails to match germline, which may point to a read error. The rearrangement links TRBV20-1 to TRBJ2-2; TRBD2 matches at 10 bases. CDR3 size: 14 residues. Germline assignment: CDR1 DFQATT and CDR2 SNEGSKA (reference sequence). The CDR3 reads CSAPSGRGIGELFF. Here the CDR3 DNA reads TGCAGTGCCCCTAGCGGGAGAGGCATCGGGGAACTGTTTTTT.

On this clonotype: The junction does not match germline at one end; this may be a read error. The chain recombines TRBV20-1 with TRBJ2-7; perhaps TRBD2 as D (6 bases). The CDR3 sequence is 16 residues long. The germline V gene has CDR1 DFQATT and CDR2 SNEGSKA (reference sequence). Written as DNA, the CDR3 is TGCAGTGCTAGCGATCCGGGTCGCGGGAATCCCTACGAGCAATACTTC. Its translation is CSASDPGRGNPYEQYF.

A note on this clonotype: This CDR3 is missing its conserved last phenylalanine or tryptophan, likely due to a read error. The CDR3 DNA reads TGTGTCATCAGTGAGTCTGTTCCTAGCGGCTCAAACACCGGGGAGCTGTTTTCT. Protein: CVISESVPSGSNTGELFS. The chain combines TRBV10-3 with TRBJ2-2; 7 positions agree with TRBD2. This CDR3 is built from 18 residues. Germline V gene lookup returns CDR1 ENHRY and CDR2 SYGVKD.

Note on this clonotype: The germline gene is not matched at one end of the junction; a read error may be the cause. The genes are TRBV20-1 and TRBJ2-1; the D is unclear. With the DNA end fitting TRBJ2-7 better, the J assignment may be wrong. The germline V gene encodes CDR1 DFQATT and CDR2 SNEGSKA (reference sequence). The length of the CDR3 is 11 residues. The CDR3: CTARDDGEQYF. The CDR3 nucleotides are TGCACTGCTAGAGATGACGGTGAGCAGTACTTC.

About this clonotype: The CDR3 carries no conserved terminal phenylalanine or tryptophan, so it likely arises from a read error. In DNA form, the CDR3 reads TGTGTCAGCGCCAGCATGGAGAGGGCCGACAATGAGCAGTTCCTC. Its translation is CVSASMERADNEQFL. The V and J genes are TRBV6-2 or TRBV6-3 and TRBJ2-1; TRBD2 is a possible D gene (5 bases). The CDR3 totals 15 residues. Germline loops: CDR1 MNHEY, CDR2 SVGEGT.

The CDR3 DNA is TGCATAGTTGAAACTAGCGGGAGTTACCGGGGGGTTGAGCAGTTCTTC. Its translation: CIVETSGSYRGVEQFF. The rearrangement links TRBV29-1 to TRBJ2-1; 11 bases match TRBD2. The CDR3 has 16 amino acids. Looked up from germline, CDR1 is SQVTM and CDR2 is ANQGSEA.

Regarding this clonotype: Since no conserved phenylalanine or tryptophan closes the CDR3, a read error is the likely cause. V and J are TRBV4-1 and TRBJ1-1; D not resolved. The V end lost 1 base, the J end lost 3 bases, and 9 bases lay between the germline ends. Germline V gene sequence: CDR1 MGHRA, CDR2 YSYEKL. The CDR3 consists of 14 residues. CDR3 residues: CASSQGITDTEAFL. The CDR3 DNA follows: TGCGCCAGCAGCCAAGGGATTACGGACACTGAAGCTTTCCTT.

In regard to this clonotype: A read error may account for a junction end that differs from germline. The rearrangement uses TRBV10-3 and TRBJ2-7; D remains unclear. Germline V lookup: CDR1 ENHRY, CDR2 SYGVKD. This CDR3 is 13 amino acids long. CDR3 bases: TGTGCCTTCAGTGGTATAAACCCGTACGAACAGTACTTC. Amino acid sequence: CAFSGINPYEQYF.

For this clonotype: At one boundary the junction diverges from the germline segment, which might be a read error. The rearrangement uses TRBV5-6 and TRBJ1-1, with D unclear. From germline, CDR1 is SGHDT and CDR2 YYEEEE. This CDR3 is 13 amino acids long. CDR3 DNA: TGTGTCAGCAGTTTGCCCGGGAACACTGAAGCTTTCTTT. It encodes CVSSLPGNTEAFF.

This clonotype was seen ten or more times. The rearrangement uses TRBV29-1 and TRBJ2-2, with 8 nucleotides matching TRBD2. Germline CDR1 is SQVTM and CDR2 is ANQGSEA. The CDR3 totals 15 residues. The CDR3 loop reads CSLRCAGGNTGELFF. For the CDR3, the DNA is TGCAGTCTGCGTTGTGCGGGAGGGAACACCGGGGAGCTGTTTTTT.

This clonotype has a count of ten or more. This sequence joins TRBV6-1 and TRBJ1-2; D not resolved. V lost 7 bases and J lost 5, with 17 bases in between. The CDR3 is 14 residues long. From germline, CDR1 is MNHNS and CDR2 SASEGT. The CDR3 DNA sequence: TGTGCCAGCAACAAAAGACCACAACTTTATGGCTACACCTTC. Protein: CASNKRPQLYGYTF.

About this clonotype: Because the CDR3 is missing its conserved closing phenylalanine or tryptophan, this is likely a read error. The chain employs TRBV29-1 and TRBJ2-3; 8 bases align to TRBD1. The V gene's germline CDR1 is SQVTM and CDR2 ANQGSEA. This CDR3 is 12 amino acids long. CDR3 amino acids: CNVGQGGDTQYC. DNA for the CDR3: TGCAACGTTGGACAGGGTGGTGATACGCAGTATTGT.

In the case of this clonotype: One junction end disagrees with the germline gene, perhaps due to a read error. This rearrangement joins TRBV20-1 to TRBJ2-1; TRBD2 is a possible D gene (5 bases). CDR1 and CDR2 from the germline V gene are DFQATT and SNEGSKA (reference sequence). The length of the CDR3 is 13 residues. The CDR3 DNA is TGCGGTGCCAGTCGAGGGAGTTATAATGAGCACTTCTTC. It translates to CGASRGSYNEHFF.

Details on this clonotype: The junction differs from germline at one of its ends, possibly a read error. CDR3 residues: CASSISVRSNQPRHF. In nucleotides, the CDR3 is TGTGCCAGTAGTATATCAGTACGTAGCAATCAGCCCCGGCATTTT. The rearrangement joins TRBV19 to TRBJ1-5; no clear D. Per the germline V gene, CDR1 is LNHDA and CDR2 is SQIVND (reference sequence). The CDR3 has 15 amino acids.

The chain links TRBV29-1 to TRBJ2-3, with D unresolved. The CDR3 has 13 amino acids. V lost 6 bases, J lost 1 base, and 11 bases lay in between. Germline V gene data show CDR1 as SQVTM and CDR2 as ANQGSEA. The CDR3, as DNA: TGCAGCGTCCGAGTGGATGGCACAGATACGCAGTATTTT. It specifies CSVRVDGTDTQYF.

Note on this clonotype: The junction departs from the called germline gene at one end, perhaps through a read error. The J gene is TRBJ2-1, the V gene TRBV6-1, with D perhaps matching TRBD2 (5 bases). The CDR3 runs 13 residues. Germline V gene data show CDR1 as MNHNS and CDR2 as SASEGT. CDR3 DNA: TGTGCCAGCATGACGGGGTACGGCAATGATCAGTTCTTC. It is translated as CASMTGYGNDQFF.